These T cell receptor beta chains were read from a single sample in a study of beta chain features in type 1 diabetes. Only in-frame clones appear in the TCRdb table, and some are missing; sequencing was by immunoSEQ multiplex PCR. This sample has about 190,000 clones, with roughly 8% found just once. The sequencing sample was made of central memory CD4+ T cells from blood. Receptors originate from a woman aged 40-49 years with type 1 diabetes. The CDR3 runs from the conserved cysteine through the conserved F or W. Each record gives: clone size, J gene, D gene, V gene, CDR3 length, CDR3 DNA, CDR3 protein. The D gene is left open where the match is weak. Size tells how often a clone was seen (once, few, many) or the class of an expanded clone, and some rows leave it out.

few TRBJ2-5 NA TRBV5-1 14 TGCGCCAGCAGCTTGGAGATTAGCATGGAGACCCAGTACTTC CASSLEISMETQYF
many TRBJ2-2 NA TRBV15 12 TGTGCCACCAAGGGGCTAACCGGGGAGCTGTTTTTT CATKGLTGELFF
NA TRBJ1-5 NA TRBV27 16 TGTGCCAGCAGTTTTACCGGCGGTGGAGGCAGGCAGCCCCAGCATTTT CASSFTGGGGRQPQHF
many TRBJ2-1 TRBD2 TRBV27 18 TGTGCCAGCAGTTTATCCCCCTCTAGCGGGACCTCCTACAATGAGCAGTTCTTC CASSLSPSSGTSYNEQFF
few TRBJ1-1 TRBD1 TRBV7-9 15 TGTGCCAGCAGCAGACTGACAGGGGGAGGCACTGAAGCTTTCTTT CASSRLTGGGTEAFF
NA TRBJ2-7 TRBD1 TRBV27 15 TGTGCCAGCAGCCTCGGACAGGTCGCCGGAGGCGAGCAGTACTTC CASSLGQVAGGEQYF
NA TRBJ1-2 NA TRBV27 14 TGTGCCAGCAGTTCATTGACAGAGAACTATGGCTACACCTTC CASSSLTENYGYTF
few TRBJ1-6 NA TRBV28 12 TGTGCCAGCAGAGACGACTCTTCACCCCTCCACTTT CASRDDSSPLHF
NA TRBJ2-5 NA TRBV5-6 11 TGTGCCAGCAGCCGGCGGGAGACCCAGTACTTC CASSRRETQYF
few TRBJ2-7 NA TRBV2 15 TGTGCCAGCAGTGTACGGCAGGGTATTACCTACGAGCAGTACTTC CASSVRQGITYEQYF
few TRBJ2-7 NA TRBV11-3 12 TGTGCCAGCAGCTTAGATGGGCGATTGCAGTACTTC CASSLDGRLQYF
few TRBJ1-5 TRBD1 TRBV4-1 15 TGCGCCAGCAGCCTGCCGGGACAGGGAAATCAGCCCCAGCATTTT CASSLPGQGNQPQHF
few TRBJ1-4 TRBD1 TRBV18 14 TGTGCCAGCTCAGGGACAGGCCTGGCTGAAAAACTGTTTTTT CASSGTGLAEKLFF
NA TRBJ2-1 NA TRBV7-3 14 TGTGCCAGCAGCTTAACTCCAGGGGCCAATGAGCAGTTCTTC CASSLTPGANEQFF
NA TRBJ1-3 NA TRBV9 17 TGTGCCAGCAGCGTAGAGGCCAGGTTTAGCTCTGGAAACACCATATATTTT CASSVEARFSSGNTIYF
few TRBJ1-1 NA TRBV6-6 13 TGTGCCAGCAGTTACTCTGGCGGTGTGGCAGCTTTCTTT CASSYSGGVAAFF
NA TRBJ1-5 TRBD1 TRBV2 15 TGTGCCAGCAGGGCAGCCGGGACAGGGACTCAGCCCCAGCATTTT CASRAAGTGTQPQHF
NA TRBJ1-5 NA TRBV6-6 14 TGTGCCAGCAGTTACTCGAAGGAGAATCAGCCCCAGCATTTT CASSYSKENQPQHF
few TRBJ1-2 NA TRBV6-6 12 TGTGCCAGCAGCACCTGGGCAGCTGGCTACACCTTC CASSTWAAGYTF
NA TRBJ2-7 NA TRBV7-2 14 TGTGCCAGCAGCTTAGCGCTGTCAGGCTACGAGCAGTACTTC CASSLALSGYEQYF
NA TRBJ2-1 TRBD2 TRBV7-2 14 TGTGCCAGCTCCCTCCAACTAGCGGGGAATGAGCAGTTCTTC CASSLQLAGNEQFF
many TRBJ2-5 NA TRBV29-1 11 TGCAGCGGGACAGCCCAAGAGACCCAGTACTTC CSGTAQETQYF
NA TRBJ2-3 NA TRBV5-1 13 TGCGCCAGCGGACGATTACAGGGAGATACGCAGTATTTT CASGRLQGDTQYF
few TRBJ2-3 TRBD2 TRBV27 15 TGTGCCAGCAGTGTGACTAGCGCGTCCCCAGATACGCAGTATTTT CASSVTSASPDTQYF
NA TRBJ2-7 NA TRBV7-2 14 TGTGCCAGCAGCTTGGACTGGAGCTCCTACGAGCAGTACTTC CASSLDWSSYEQYF
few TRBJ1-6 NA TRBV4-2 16 TGTGCCAGCAGCCAAGATCGGGCCGGGAGCAATTCACCCCTCCACTTT CASSQDRAGSNSPLHF
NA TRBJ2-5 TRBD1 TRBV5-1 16 TGCGCCAGCAGCGGAGGACAGGGAATCTCCTTGGAGACCCAGTACTTC CASSGGQGISLETQYF
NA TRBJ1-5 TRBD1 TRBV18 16 TGTGCCAGCTCACCAGTTCAGGGACAGAACAATCAGCCCCAGCATTTT CASSPVQGQNNQPQHF
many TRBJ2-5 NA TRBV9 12 TGTGCCAGCAGCGACGGGTCAGAGACCCAGTACTTC CASSDGSETQYF
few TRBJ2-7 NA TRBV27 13 TGTGCCAGCAGTTTAGACAGCTCCTACGAGCAGTACTTC CASSLDSSYEQYF
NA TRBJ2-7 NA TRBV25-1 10 TGTGCCAGCAGCAGCTACGAGCAGTACTTC CASSSYEQYF